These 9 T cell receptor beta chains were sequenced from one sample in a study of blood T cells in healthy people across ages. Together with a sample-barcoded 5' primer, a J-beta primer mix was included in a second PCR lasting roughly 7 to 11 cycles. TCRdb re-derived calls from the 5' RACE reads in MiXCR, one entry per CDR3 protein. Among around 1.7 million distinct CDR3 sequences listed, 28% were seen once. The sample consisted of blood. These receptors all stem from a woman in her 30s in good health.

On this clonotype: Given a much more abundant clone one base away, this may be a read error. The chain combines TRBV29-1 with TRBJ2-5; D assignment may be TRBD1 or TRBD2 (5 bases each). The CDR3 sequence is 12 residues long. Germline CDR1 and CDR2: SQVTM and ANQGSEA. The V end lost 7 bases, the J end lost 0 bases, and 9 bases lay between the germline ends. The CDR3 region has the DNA TGCAGCGGTGAGGGGTACCAAGAGACCCAGTACTTC. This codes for CSGEGYQETQYF.

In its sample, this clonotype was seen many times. The CDR3 coding sequence is TGTGCCACCAGCAGAGACCAGGGGGCCTCCCCGGGGGCCAACGTCCTGACTTTC. It translates to CATSRDQGASPGANVLTF. This rearrangement joins TRBV15 to TRBJ2-6; 8 bases map to TRBD1. With V trimmed by 0 bases and J by 4 bases, 8 bases remained unmatched. The CDR3 runs to 18 residues. Germline CDR1 LNHNV, CDR2 YYDKDF (reference sequence).

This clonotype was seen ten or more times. CDR3 coding DNA: TGTGCCAGCAGTTACTCCGCCGGGACAGCGCTCTACGAGCAGTACTTC. Translated, it gives CASSYSAGTALYEQYF. The chain joins TRBV6-2 or TRBV6-3 to TRBJ2-7; 7 bases map to TRBD1. The CDR3 sequence is 16 residues long. Per germline, CDR1 MNHEY and CDR2 SVGEGT. With 0 bases clipped from V and 3 bases from J, the junction kept 8 bases outside the gene matches.

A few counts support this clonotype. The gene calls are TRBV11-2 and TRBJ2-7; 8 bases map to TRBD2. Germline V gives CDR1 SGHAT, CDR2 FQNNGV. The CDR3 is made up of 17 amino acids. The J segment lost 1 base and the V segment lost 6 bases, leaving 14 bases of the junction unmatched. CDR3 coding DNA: TGTGCCAGCAGACCGGGACTAGAGCGTGGACCATCCTACGAGCAGTACTTC. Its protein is CASRPGLERGPSYEQYF.

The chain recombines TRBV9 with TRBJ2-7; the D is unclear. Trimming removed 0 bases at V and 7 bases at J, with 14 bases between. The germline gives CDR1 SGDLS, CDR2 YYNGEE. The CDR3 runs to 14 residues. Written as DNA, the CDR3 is TGTGCCAGCAGCGTAGATTCTCATCACAATGAGCAGTACTTC. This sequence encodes CASSVDSHHNEQYF. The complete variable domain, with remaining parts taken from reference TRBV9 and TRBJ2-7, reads DSGVTQTPKHLITATGQRVTLRCSPRSGDLSVYWYQQSLDQGLQFLIQYYNGEERAKGNILERFSAQQFPDLHSELNLSSLELGDSALYFCASSVDSHHNEQYFGPGTRLTVT.

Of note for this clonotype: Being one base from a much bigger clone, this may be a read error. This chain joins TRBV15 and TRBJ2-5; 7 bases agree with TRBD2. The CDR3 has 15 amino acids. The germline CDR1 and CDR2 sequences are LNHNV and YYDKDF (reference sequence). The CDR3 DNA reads TGTGCCATCAGCAGGCTTGGGAGCGGGGAAGAGACCCAGTACTTC. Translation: CAISRLGSGEETQYF.

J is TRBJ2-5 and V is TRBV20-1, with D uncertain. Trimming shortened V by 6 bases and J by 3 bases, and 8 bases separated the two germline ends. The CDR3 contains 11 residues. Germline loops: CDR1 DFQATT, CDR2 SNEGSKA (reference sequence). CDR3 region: CSALPEETQYF. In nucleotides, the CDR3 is TGCAGTGCCCTCCCTGAAGAGACCCAGTACTTC.

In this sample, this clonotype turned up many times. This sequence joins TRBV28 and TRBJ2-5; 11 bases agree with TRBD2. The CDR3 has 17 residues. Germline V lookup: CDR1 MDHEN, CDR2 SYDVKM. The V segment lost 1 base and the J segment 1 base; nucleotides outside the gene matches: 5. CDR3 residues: CASSLFPSGGSQETQYF. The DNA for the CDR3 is TGTGCCAGCAGTTTATTTCCTAGCGGGGGGTCCCAAGAGACCCAGTACTTC.

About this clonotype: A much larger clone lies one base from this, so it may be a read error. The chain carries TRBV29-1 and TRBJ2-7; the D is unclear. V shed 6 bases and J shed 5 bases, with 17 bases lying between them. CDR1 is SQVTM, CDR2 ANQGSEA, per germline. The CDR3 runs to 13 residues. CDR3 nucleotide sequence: TGCAGCGTCGGCCGGGTCCTCGACCACGAGCAGTACTTC. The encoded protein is CSVGRVLDHEQYF.